The clone carrying this T cell receptor beta chain was detected once. TCRdb's copy holds only in-frame clones and misses some; the assay was immunoSEQ multiplex PCR. The data contain 25,000 to 30,000 clones, around three quarters of them singletons. Trimming took 2 bases from V and 7 from J, leaving 11 bases between them. This CDR3 spans 14 amino acids. CDR1 SGHDN and CDR2 FVKESK come from the germline V gene. This sample stems from a study of OX40 agonist ivuxolimab in advanced cancers. Study background: An anti-OX40 (CD134) antibody with agonistic activity, ivuxolimab, was administered to patients. In three patients, partial responses were observed, one with hepatocellular carcinoma and two with cutaneous melanoma.

Sequenced here: CD4+ or CD8+ T cells sorted from blood, sampled in a trial of the OX40 agonist ivuxolimab. This TCR was sampled from an adult with an advanced solid tumor such as melanoma, head and neck, liver or kidney cancer. The rearrangement links TRBV14 to TRBJ1-4, with D unclear. The CDR3 loop is CASSQLRGPEKLFF. DNA for the CDR3: TGTGCCAGCAGCCAACTTCGCGGGCCTGAAAAACTGTTTTTT.